This section outlines one TCR beta chain sequence together with its context. Two negative PCRs, clearance, or symptom resolution were required of recovered Cohort 3 donors. This entry comes from a study of blood T cell repertoires in COVID-19. Study at large: The United States, Italy and Spain supplied acute and convalescent COVID-19 samples.

This CDR3 comprises 13 residues. The V gene's germline CDR1 is SQVTM and CDR2 ANQGSEA. V was clipped by 2 bases and J by 4 bases, with 9 bases between them. Profiling relied on immunoSEQ multiplex PCR, and the TCRdb table lists in-frame clones only, not all of them. The sample lists about 160,000 clones, less than 85% occurring once. Sequenced input: PBMCs or T cells enriched from blood (not recorded which). This TCR was recovered from a man in his sixties who had recovered from COVID-19. The V gene is TRBV29-1, the J gene TRBJ1-3, with TRBD1 as a possible D gene (5 bases). The CDR3 sequence: CSVEQGTGNTIYF. The CDR3 DNA reads as TGCAGCGTTGAACAGGGAACCGGAAACACCATATATTTT. The entire variable domain, with the rest obtained from reference TRBV29-1 and TRBJ1-3, is as follows: SAVISQKPSRDICQRGTSLTIQCQVDSQVTMMFWYRQQPGQSLTLIATANQGSEATYESGFVIDKFPISRPNLTFSTLTVSNMSPEDSSIYLCSVEQGTGNTIYFGEGSWLTVV.